The 19 T cell receptor beta chains below were found in one sample sequenced in a study of cytomegalovirus exposure and HLA in healthy donors. 60 Vbeta and 13 Jbeta primers were used in PCR. TCRdb keeps only in-frame clones here, not all; method: immunoSEQ multiplex PCR. The table records about 70,000 clones, approximately 90% of them present only once. Sequenced: PBMCs. Every receptor here comes from a woman in her twenties or thirties in good health and CMV-seronegative.

V gene TRBV7-2 combines with J gene TRBJ2-1; 8 bases line up with TRBD2. The germline V gene encodes CDR1 SGHTA and CDR2 FQGNSA. The junction had 3 bases not matched to a gene; V was cut back by 1 base and J by 4 bases. This CDR3 region has 15 residues. The chain's CDR3 is CASSLGAGAYNEQFF. The CDR3 DNA reads TGTGCCAGCAGCTTAGGAGCGGGAGCTTACAATGAGCAGTTCTTC. Full variable domain (missing parts from reference TRBV7-2 and TRBJ2-1): GAGVSQSPSNKVTEKGKDVELRCDPISGHTALYWYRQSLGQGLEFLIYFQGNSAPDKSGLPSDRFSAERTGGSVSTLTIQRTQQEDSAVYLCASSLGAGAYNEQFFGPGTRLTVL.

The chain has TRBV28 and TRBJ1-3; possibly TRBD1 for D (5 bases). With 8 bases removed from V and 7 bases from J, the gap between germline ends came to 18 bases. Germline-derived CDR1 and CDR2 are MDHEN and SYDVKM. The CDR3 runs to 14 residues. CDR3 nucleotides: TGTGCCAGCGGGGGGGACGTCGGAAGGAACACCATATATTTT. Translated, it gives CASGGDVGRNTIYF.

This rearrangement joins TRBV6-1 to TRBJ2-7; D is undetermined. Germline V gene lookup returns CDR1 MNHNS and CDR2 SASEGT. The ends were cut back, 6 bases at V and 3 bases at J, with 12 bases in the middle. This CDR3 is built from 13 residues. This chain's CDR3 is CASSRQEYYEQYF. The CDR3 DNA follows: TGTGCCAGCAGCCGCCAGGAATACTACGAGCAGTACTTC.

V and J are TRBV7-3 and TRBJ2-1, with D perhaps matching TRBD2 (6 bases). This CDR3 spans 12 amino acids. Germline assignment: CDR1 SGHTA and CDR2 FQGTGA. V was clipped by 4 bases and J by 7 bases, with 8 bases between them. This CDR3 reads CASSSSGNEQFF. The CDR3 DNA reads TGTGCCAGCAGCTCGAGCGGGAATGAGCAGTTCTTC.

This chain connects TRBV6-4 to TRBJ2-1; 9 nucleotides agree with TRBD1. The CDR3 is 15 residues long. Germline values: CDR1 MRHNA, CDR2 SNTAGT. V shed 6 bases, J shed 6 bases, and the junction held 9 bases outside the gene matches. In nucleotides, the CDR3 is TGTGCCAGCAGCCCAACAGGGGGCACTACCAATGAGCAGTTCTTC. Protein sequence: CASSPTGGTTNEQFF.

CDR3 DNA: TGTGCCAGCAGCTTAGTGGCAGGGGCTCAGCCCCAGCATTTT. This gives the protein CASSLVAGAQPQHF. The rearrangement joins TRBV7-2 to TRBJ1-5; D possibly corresponds to TRBD1 (6 bases). V was clipped by 1 base and J by 6 bases, with 10 bases between them. The length of the CDR3 is 14 residues. CDR1 and CDR2 (germline): SGHTA, FQGNSA. The whole variable domain, filled in from reference TRBV7-2 and TRBJ1-5, reads GAGVSQSPSNKVTEKGKDVELRCDPISGHTALYWYRQSLGQGLEFLIYFQGNSAPDKSGLPSDRFSAERTGGSVSTLTIQRTQQEDSAVYLCASSLVAGAQPQHFGDGTRLSIL.

The chain combines TRBV6-4 with TRBJ2-3; TRBD1 matches at 10 bases. Germline CDR1 and CDR2: MRHNA and SNTAGT. The CDR3 consists of 15 residues. Losses at the gene ends were 0 bases for V and 4 bases for J; bases not matched to a gene: 1. In DNA, the CDR3 is TGTGCCAGCAGTGACTCGACAGGGGGCGCAGATACGCAGTATTTT. Its protein is CASSDSTGGADTQYF.

The chain recombines TRBV10-3 with TRBJ1-2, with 9 bases lining up with TRBD1. Germline CDR1 reads ENHRY; CDR2 reads SYGVKD. This CDR3 spans 14 amino acids. The junction had 3 bases not matched to a gene; V was cut back by 3 bases and J by 4 bases. Here the CDR3 reads CAISEADRGYGYTF. CDR3 bases: TGTGCCATCAGTGAAGCGGACAGGGGCTATGGCTACACCTTC.

The chain has TRBV9 and TRBJ2-3; 9 bases are shared with TRBD2. Unmatched junction bases numbered 9, after V lost 4 bases and J lost 0 bases. The CDR3 is 17 residues long. Germline assignment: CDR1 SGDLS and CDR2 YYNGEE. This CDR3 reads CASSRSGSRISTDTQYF. The CDR3 nucleotides read TGTGCCAGCAGCCGTAGCGGGAGTCGGATAAGCACAGATACGCAGTATTTT.

The chain couples TRBV11-2 to TRBJ2-2; a weak D match, TRBD1 (6 bases). This CDR3 contains 16 residues. The germline V and J ends were trimmed by 7 bases and 3 bases, with 18 bases remaining between them. In germline, CDR1 is SGHAT, CDR2 FQNNGV. In DNA, the CDR3 is TGTGCCAGCACCGTAATGTCAGGGGACCACACCGGGGAGCTGTTTTTT. Its translation is CASTVMSGDHTGELFF.

V usage is TRBV11-3 and J usage is TRBJ2-7, with TRBD2 matching over 8 bases. Germline CDR1 reads SGHNT; CDR2 reads YENEEA. The CDR3 has 17 amino acids. Trimming cost V 1 base and J 6 bases; bases outside gene matches: 14. CDR3 sequence: CASSLGVSGKAGGEQYF. CDR3 nucleotides: TGTGCCAGCAGCTTAGGGGTTAGCGGGAAAGCCGGGGGCGAGCAGTACTTC.

J is TRBJ2-2 and V is TRBV7-3, with no clear D. In germline, CDR1 is SGHTA, CDR2 FQGTGA. The CDR3 is made up of 11 amino acids. V was trimmed by 6 bases and J by 5 bases, leaving 4 bases between them. This chain's CDR3 is CASSNTGELFF. The CDR3 bases are TGTGCCAGCAGTAATACCGGGGAGCTGTTTTTT. The full variable domain, in which reference TRBV7-3 and TRBJ2-2 provide the parts outside the CDR3, is GAGVSQTPSNKVTEKGKYVELRCDPISGHTALYWYRQSLGQGPEFLIYFQGTGAADDSGLPNDRFFAVRPEGSVSTLKIQRTERGDSAVYLCASSNTGELFFGEGSRLTVL.

V and J are TRBV27 and TRBJ1-5; TRBD1 aligns across 7 bases. V dropped 7 bases and J dropped 2; count of bases not matched to a gene: 5. CDR1 is MNHEY, CDR2 SMNVEV, per germline (reference sequence). CDR3 length equals 14 residues. CDR3 protein: CASTPGTGNQPQHF. CDR3 bases: TGTGCCAGCACCCCCGGGACAGGCAATCAGCCCCAGCATTTT.

The chain recombines TRBV5-5 with TRBJ2-5, with 7 bases that match TRBD2. Germline V gene lookup returns CDR1 SGHKS and CDR2 YYEKEE (reference sequence). V gave up 1 base and J gave up 5 bases; unmatched junction bases: 11. The CDR3 extends over 16 amino acids. In nucleotides, the CDR3 is TGTGCCAGCAGCTTGCCGTTATCGGCCGGGAGGGAGACCCAGTACTTC. Translation: CASSLPLSAGRETQYF.

The V and J genes are TRBV12-5 and TRBJ1-3; D may be TRBD1 (5 bases). Trimming removed 4 bases at V and 4 bases at J, with 8 bases between. From germline, CDR1 is LGHNT and CDR2 FRNRAP. The CDR3 consists of 13 residues. The CDR3 loop is CASGSSGGNTIYF. CDR3 sequence (DNA): TGTGCTAGTGGTTCCTCAGGGGGAAACACCATATATTTT. Variable domain in full (rest from reference TRBV12-5 and TRBJ1-3): DARVTQTPRHKVTEMGQEVTMRCQPILGHNTVFWYRQTMMQGLELLAYFRNRAPLDDSGMPKDRFSAEMPDATLATLKIQPSEPRDSAVYFCASGSSGGNTIYFGEGSWLTVV.

The V gene is TRBV7-2, the J gene TRBJ1-5; D remains ambiguous. CDR1 SGHTA and CDR2 FQGNSA come from the germline V gene. V lost 5 bases to trimming and J lost 2 bases, with 10 bases between them. The CDR3 has 14 residues. The CDR3 DNA sequence: TGTGCCAGCAGCCCGTACGGAGGCAATCAGCCCCAGCATTTT. This translates into CASSPYGGNQPQHF.

A remark on this clone: Distinct nucleotide sequences in the sample also encode this CDR3. V gene TRBV10-1 combines with J gene TRBJ2-7; maybe TRBD1 (5 bases). The germline V gene encodes CDR1 WNHNN and CDR2 SYGVQD (reference sequence). The CDR3 has 13 residues. V lost 3 bases, J lost 3 bases, and 9 bases lay in between. The CDR3 nucleotides read TGCGCCAGCAGTGACAGGGTTGGCTACGAGCAGTACTTC. This translates into CASSDRVGYEQYF.

The chain employs TRBV30 and TRBJ2-7; maybe TRBD2 (6 bases). CDR3 length equals 13 residues. Trimming cost V 1 base and J 5 bases, with 12 bases left between them. Germline V gene sequence: CDR1 GTSNPN, CDR2 SVGIG (reference sequence). This CDR3 reads CAWSGRRDHEQYF. The DNA for the CDR3 is TGTGCCTGGAGTGGTAGGCGGGACCACGAGCAGTACTTC. The variable domain in full, completed from reference TRBV30 and TRBJ2-7, reads SQTIHQWPATLVQPVGSPLSLECTVEGTSNPNLYWYRQAAGRGLQLLFYSVGIGQISSEVPQNLSASRPQDRQFILSSKKLLLSDSGFYLCAWSGRRDHEQYFGPGTRLTVT.

DNA of the CDR3: TGCGCCAGCAGCCAAGAGGAGTCTAACACAGATACGCAGTATTTT. This gives the protein CASSQEESNTDTQYF. The V and J genes are TRBV4-3 and TRBJ2-3; D remains unclear. CDR3 size: 15 residues. Germline CDR1 and CDR2: LGHNA and YSLEER. With 0 bases removed from V and 2 bases from J, the gap between germline ends came to 9 bases.